These 24 T cell receptor beta chains were all obtained from the same sample, sequenced in a study of shared clonotypes between healthy human individuals. CD45RO negativity and positive selection for CCR7 defined naive CD8 cells, a population that excluded terminally differentiated effector memory CD45RA+ cells. Assay used: immunoSEQ multiplex PCR; TCRdb lists only in-frame clones, some missing. The sample gives 2 million or so clones, about 95% of which show up once; about 1.1% is in the top ten. The sequencing input was naive CD8+ T cells sorted from blood. These receptors were taken from a man between 18 and 35 years old in good health.

V is TRBV6-5 and J is TRBJ2-7, with D perhaps TRBD2 (5 bases). The CDR3 runs to 14 residues. The V and J ends lost 6 bases and 2 bases respectively, with 14 bases between them. CDR1 MNHEY and CDR2 SVGAGI come from the germline V gene. CDR3 protein: CASSSGINPYEQYF. CDR3 bases: TGTGCCAGCAGCTCCGGGATAAACCCCTACGAGCAGTACTTC.

The chain is built from TRBV6-1 and TRBJ2-1; 10 bases map to TRBD2. The germline gives CDR1 MNHNS, CDR2 SASEGT. This CDR3 is built from 15 residues. The ends lost 5 bases at V and 8 bases at J; junction bases unmatched: 9. The CDR3 nucleotides read TGTGCCAGCAGTTGGGGGGTAGCGGGAGGAGATGAGCAGTTCTTC. This sequence encodes CASSWGVAGGDEQFF.

The rearrangement uses TRBV4-1 and TRBJ2-5; D is possibly TRBD2 (6 bases). CDR3 length: 15 amino acids. From germline, CDR1 is MGHRA and CDR2 YSYEKL. The V and J ends lost 2 bases and 7 bases respectively, with 17 bases between them. CDR3 sequence reads: CASSQTLVGGGTQYF. In DNA form, the CDR3 reads TGCGCCAGCAGCCAAACTTTGGTGGGAGGCGGGACCCAGTACTTC.

This clone has only one observation. V is TRBV5-4 and J is TRBJ2-2; 7 positions match TRBD1. Germline CDR1 is SGHNT and CDR2 is YYREEE (reference sequence). Trimming cost V 4 bases and J 1 base; bases outside gene matches: 4. CDR3 size: 15 residues. CDR3 sequence reads: CASSPGTENTGELFF. The CDR3 region has the DNA TGTGCCAGCAGCCCGGGGACAGAGAACACCGGGGAGCTGTTTTTT.

V usage is TRBV6-5 and J usage is TRBJ1-1; D is possibly TRBD1 (6 bases). In germline, CDR1 is MNHEY, CDR2 SVGAGI. V dropped 6 bases and J dropped 1 base, with 15 bases sitting between them. The CDR3 is 15 amino acids. The CDR3 region has the DNA TGTGCCAGCAGCCATAGCAGGGGAGGGAACACTGAAGCTTTCTTT. It is translated as CASSHSRGGNTEAFF.

On this clone: Other DNA sequences from this sample encode an identical CDR3 as well. This chain joins TRBV6-5 and TRBJ1-1; D call uncertain. CDR3 length: 13 residues. Trimming took 3 bases from V and 1 from J, leaving 6 bases between them. Germline CDR1 reads MNHEY; CDR2 reads SVGAGI. The DNA of the CDR3 is TGTGCCAGCAGTTATGCGGAGAACACTGAAGCTTTCTTT. The encoded protein is CASSYAENTEAFF.

The chain is built from TRBV9 and TRBJ2-1; D gene unclear. The CDR3 contains 18 residues. The germline gives CDR1 SGDLS, CDR2 YYNGEE. V was cut by 0 bases and J by 1 base, with 17 bases left in between. The CDR3 region is CASSVAITPSSSYNEQFF. The CDR3 DNA is TGTGCCAGCAGCGTAGCTATCACTCCTTCAAGTTCCTACAATGAGCAGTTCTTC.

This chain connects TRBV4-1 to TRBJ2-5; D not resolved. The closer fit of TRBJ2-7 to the DNA end suggests the J call may be wrong. The germline V gene encodes CDR1 MGHRA and CDR2 YSYEKL. This CDR3 has 14 residues. The CDR3 reads CASSQTPASYEQYF. The CDR3 DNA is TGCGCCAGCAGCCAAACCCCGGCATCCTACGAGCAGTACTTC.

Comment on this clone: This sample also contains other DNA sequences that code for the same CDR3. J is TRBJ1-1 and V is TRBV15; possibly TRBD1 for D (5 bases). V was shortened by 0 bases and J by 5 bases, with 13 bases between the two germline ends. The CDR3 spans 15 residues. CDR1 is LNHNV, CDR2 YYDKDF, per germline (reference sequence). CDR3 nucleotide sequence: TGTGCCACCAGCAGAGACCGGGGCCTGGGGACTGAAGCTTTCTTT. Amino acid sequence: CATSRDRGLGTEAFF.

This chain connects TRBV30 to TRBJ2-7; D unclear. Trimming took 1 base from V and 4 from J, leaving 14 bases between them. The CDR3 totals 14 residues. Germline CDR1 and CDR2: GTSNPN and SVGIG (reference sequence). Here the CDR3 DNA reads TGTGCCTGGAGTGGGTTAGGGCTACAATACGAGCAGTACTTC. Encoded protein: CAWSGLGLQYEQYF.

The rearrangement uses TRBV2 and TRBJ1-1; 8 bases match TRBD1. The CDR3 spans 15 residues. Per germline, CDR1 SNHLY and CDR2 FYNNEI. V lost 5 bases and J lost 4; bases outside the gene matches: 9. CDR3 region: CASSSPHTGGTEAFF. Here the CDR3 DNA reads TGTGCCAGCAGTTCTCCCCATACAGGGGGCACTGAAGCTTTCTTT.

This chain connects TRBV28 to TRBJ2-2; 12 bases fit TRBD2. The CDR3 loop spans 18 amino acids. Germline lookup yields CDR1 MDHEN and CDR2 SYDVKM. V lost 5 bases and J lost 6; bases outside the gene matches: 13. The CDR3 DNA is TGTGCCAGCAGTCAGCGGACTAGCGGGGCCTGGTGGTCCGGGGAGCTGTTTTTT. This gives the protein CASSQRTSGAWWSGELFF. The complete variable domain, with remaining parts taken from reference TRBV28 and TRBJ2-2, reads DVKVTQSSRYLVKRTGEKVFLECVQDMDHENMFWYRQDPGLGLRLIYFSYDVKMKEKGDIPEGYSVSREKKERFSLILESASTNQTSMYLCASSQRTSGAWWSGELFFGEGSRLTVL.

This clone was picked up one time. This chain links TRBV6-6 with TRBJ2-7, with D unclear. Germline lookup yields CDR1 MNHNY and CDR2 SVGAGI (reference sequence). The CDR3 length is 16 residues. Trimming took 0 bases from V and 0 from J, leaving 12 bases between them. In DNA form, the CDR3 reads TGTGCCAGCAGTTACTCGAAGGACCACAACTCCTACGAGCAGTACTTC. Translation gives CASSYSKDHNSYEQYF.

The V gene is TRBV30, the J gene TRBJ1-6; D gene uncertain. Germline CDR1 and CDR2: GTSNPN and SVGIG (reference sequence). The CDR3 is 14 residues long. Deletions cut 0 bases from V and 0 bases from J, with 3 bases between. CDR3 residues: CAWSVGSYNSPLHF. The CDR3 DNA reads TGTGCCTGGAGTGTGGGCTCCTATAATTCACCCCTCCACTTT.

The chain couples TRBV4-1 to TRBJ2-5; D tentatively fits TRBD1 or TRBD2 (5 bases each). The ends were cut back, 4 bases at V and 5 bases at J, with 26 bases in the middle. Per germline, CDR1 MGHRA and CDR2 YSYEKL. This CDR3 is built from 18 residues. The CDR3: CASSLYAGMAEPGETQYF. Here the CDR3 DNA reads TGCGCCAGCAGCCTCTACGCAGGGATGGCGGAACCGGGGGAGACCCAGTACTTC.

This chain uses TRBV29-1 with TRBJ1-2, with D uncertain. The CDR3 consists of 12 residues. Trimming stripped 3 bases from V and 4 bases from J, with 9 bases between. Germline loops: CDR1 SQVTM, CDR2 ANQGSEA. The CDR3: CSVDSAPYGYTF. In nucleotides, the CDR3 is TGCAGCGTTGACAGTGCCCCCTATGGCTACACCTTC.

This clone was seen only once. The chain carries TRBV11-2 and TRBJ1-1; D unclear. Germline V gene sequence: CDR1 SGHAT, CDR2 FQNNGV. The V end lost 1 base, the J end lost 1 base, and 13 bases lay between the germline ends. This CDR3 is 16 amino acids long. The CDR3 protein is CASSLGVESENTEAFF. The CDR3 DNA reads TGTGCCAGCAGCTTAGGAGTTGAGAGTGAGAACACTGAAGCTTTCTTT. The whole variable domain, remainder taken from reference TRBV11-2 and TRBJ1-1, is EAGVAQSPRYKIIEKRQSVAFWCNPISGHATLYWYQQILGQGPKLLIQFQNNGVVDDSQLPKDRFSAERLKGVDSTLKIQPAKLEDSAVYLCASSLGVESENTEAFFGQGTRLTVV.

The V and J genes are TRBV28 and TRBJ1-5; D remains unclear. Trimming took 3 bases from V and 0 from J, leaving 9 bases between them. The CDR3 extends over 15 amino acids. The germline V gene encodes CDR1 MDHEN and CDR2 SYDVKM. This CDR3 is CASSFQRVSNQPQHF. DNA of the CDR3: TGTGCCAGCAGTTTCCAGAGAGTTAGCAATCAGCCCCAGCATTTT.

The rearrangement uses TRBV5-1 and TRBJ1-4, with D possibly being TRBD1 (5 bases). The CDR3 extends over 14 amino acids. In germline, CDR1 is SGHRS, CDR2 YFSETQ. The germline V and J ends were trimmed by 4 bases and 6 bases, with 13 bases remaining between them. The CDR3 DNA follows: TGCGCCAGCAGCCAAGTTGGGGGGGATGAAAAACTGTTTTTT. It yields the protein CASSQVGGDEKLFF.

This clone was recorded only once. V usage is TRBV5-6 and J usage is TRBJ2-4, with D uncertain. The CDR3 extends over 14 amino acids. V lost 0 bases to trimming and J lost 3 bases, with 7 bases between them. Per the germline V gene, CDR1 is SGHDT and CDR2 is YYEEEE. The CDR3 is CASSLDADKNIQYF. For the CDR3, the DNA is TGTGCCAGCAGCTTGGATGCGGACAAAAACATTCAGTACTTC.

The V gene is TRBV4-1, the J gene TRBJ2-3, with D unclear. The CDR3 extends over 15 amino acids. Trimming took off 8 bases at V and 2 bases at J, with 17 bases between the two ends. Germline V gives CDR1 MGHRA, CDR2 YSYEKL. The CDR3: CASGERVAYTDTQYF. For the CDR3, the DNA is TGCGCCAGCGGCGAAAGAGTTGCTTACACAGATACGCAGTATTTT.

V is TRBV7-9 and J is TRBJ1-6; D unresolved. CDR1 and CDR2 (germline): SEHNR, FQNEAQ (reference sequence). The length of the CDR3 is 14 residues. The ends were cut back, 3 bases at V and 6 bases at J, with 9 bases in the middle. The chain's CDR3 is CASSFEQSNSPLHF. DNA for the CDR3: TGTGCCAGCAGCTTTGAACAGAGTAATTCACCCCTCCACTTT.

This clone showed up just once. This chain uses TRBV27 with TRBJ1-1, with 9 bases fitting TRBD1. The V gene's germline CDR1 is MNHEY and CDR2 SMNVEV (reference sequence). Losses at the gene ends were 9 bases for V and 5 bases for J; bases not matched to a gene: 7. There are 13 residues in the CDR3. The CDR3 bases are TGTGCCAGTATGACAGGGGGGGAAACTGAAGCTTTCTTT. Amino acid sequence: CASMTGGETEAFF.

In DNA form, the CDR3 reads TGTGCCAGCAGTGACCCTTACTCCGAAGGGGTCTATGGCTACACCTTC. It yields the protein CASSDPYSEGVYGYTF. This sequence joins TRBV6-1 and TRBJ1-2; D may be TRBD1 (5 bases). Trimming removed 3 bases at V and 4 bases at J, with 18 bases between. This CDR3 is 16 amino acids long. Germline V lookup: CDR1 MNHNS, CDR2 SASEGT.